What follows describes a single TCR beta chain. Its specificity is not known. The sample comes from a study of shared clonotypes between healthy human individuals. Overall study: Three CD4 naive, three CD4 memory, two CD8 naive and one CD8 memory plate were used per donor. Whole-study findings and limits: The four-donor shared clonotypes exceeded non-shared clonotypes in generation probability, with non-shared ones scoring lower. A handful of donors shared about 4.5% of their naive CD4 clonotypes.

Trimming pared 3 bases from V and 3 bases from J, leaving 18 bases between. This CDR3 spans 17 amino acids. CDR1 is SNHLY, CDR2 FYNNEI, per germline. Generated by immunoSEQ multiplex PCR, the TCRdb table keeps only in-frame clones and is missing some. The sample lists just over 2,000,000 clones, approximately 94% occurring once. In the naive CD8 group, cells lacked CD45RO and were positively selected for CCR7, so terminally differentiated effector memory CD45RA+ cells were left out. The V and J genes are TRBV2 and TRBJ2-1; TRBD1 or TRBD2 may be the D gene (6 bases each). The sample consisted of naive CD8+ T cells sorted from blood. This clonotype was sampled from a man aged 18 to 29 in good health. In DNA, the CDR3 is TGTGCCAGCAGTGATCAGTGGGAACGGGGGCGCTACAATGAGCAGTTCTTC. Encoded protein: CASSDQWERGRYNEQFF. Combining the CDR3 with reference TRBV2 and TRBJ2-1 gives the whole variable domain EPEVTQTPSHQVTQMGQEVILRCVPISNHLYFYWYRQILGQKVEFLVSFYNNEISEKSEIFDDQFSVERPDGSNFTLKIRSTKLEDSAMYFCASSDQWERGRYNEQFFGPGTRLTVL.